The source of this T cell receptor (beta chain) is a study of tumor and adjacent non-tumor tissue in lung cancer. Study details: There were around 11 adenocarcinoma, a couple of squamous cell carcinoma and 1 small cell lung cancer cases. Each sample yielded 3.9 million or so productive TCRbeta reads on average. Whole-study results and caveats: In normal lung, the top 100 clones were significantly more dominant than in tumor. TCR diversity was significantly greater in tumor than normal lung tissue.

This sample's RNA came from whole unsorted tissue. Three rounds of nested PCR, following a modified ARM-PCR protocol, produced the TCRbeta library. MiXCR was run by TCRdb on the multiplex PCR reads, yielding one entry per CDR3 protein. This sample has 100,000 to 120,000 distinct CDR3 sequences, with over 75% found just once. Concerning this clonotype: Antigen: not known.

Trimming stripped 3 bases from V and 7 bases from J, with 16 bases between. The CDR3 contains 14 residues. The germline V gene encodes CDR1 SGHDT and CDR2 YYEEEE. The receptor's source is a man between 65 and 80 years old with non-small cell lung cancer. Sequencing was done on a sample of lung tumor tissue. The rearrangement joins TRBV5-6 to TRBJ2-5, with D maybe TRBD1 (6 bases). The CDR3 DNA follows: TGTGCCAGCAGCTGGGAGCTCAGGGGAGTGACCCAGTACTTC. It codes for CASSWELRGVTQYF. The whole variable domain, remainder taken from reference TRBV5-6 and TRBJ2-5, is DAGVTQSPTHLIKTRGQQVTLRCSPKSGHDTVSWYQQALGQGPQFIFQYYEEEERQRGNFPDRFSGHQFPNYSSELNVNALLLGDSALYLCASSWELRGVTQYFGPGTRLLVL.